Below, 15 T cell receptor beta chains from the same sample are listed, as sequenced in a study of memory CD4+ T cells and cytomegalovirus serostatus. The sort gate was single viable CD3+CD4+CD8-CD45RO+ cells for memory CD4+ T cells. Measured with immunoSEQ multiplex PCR; TCRdb has only the in-frame clones, and not every one. Altogether around 63,000 clones are present, less than 85% being singletons, with the ten largest covering 0.5% to 0.6%. The sample comprised memory CD4+ T cells from blood. Source of these receptors: an adult in good health and CMV-seronegative. Some clones in this sample may be carry-over from other donors' samples.

J is TRBJ1-2 and V is TRBV5-4, with D possibly being TRBD1 (6 bases). CDR3 length equals 18 residues. Trimming took off 5 bases at V and 1 base at J, with 24 bases between the two ends. CDR1 SGHNT and CDR2 YYREEE come from the germline V gene (reference sequence). Written as DNA, the CDR3 is TGTGCCAGCAGGCTGTTACCTTTCCGGGACAATCATAACTATGGCTACACCTTC. Encoded protein: CASRLLPFRDNHNYGYTF. Full variable domain (rest looked up from reference TRBV5-4 and TRBJ1-2): ETGVTQSPTHLIKTRGQQVTLRCSSQSGHNTVSWYQQALGQGPQFIFQYYREEENGRGNFPPRFSGLQFPNYSSELNVNALELDDSALYLCASRLLPFRDNHNYGYTFGSGTRLTVV.

The rearrangement links TRBV28 to TRBJ2-7, with D maybe TRBD1 (5 bases). The V end lost 2 bases, the J end lost 2 bases, and 10 bases lay between the germline ends. Germline V gives CDR1 MDHEN, CDR2 SYDVKM. This CDR3 spans 14 amino acids. Here the CDR3 DNA reads TGTGCCAGCAGTTTACAACAGGCCCCCTACGAGCAGTACTTC. Amino acid sequence: CASSLQQAPYEQYF.

The genes are TRBV2 and TRBJ1-5; tentatively, D is TRBD1 (5 bases). The CDR3 extends over 13 amino acids. V lost 8 bases to trimming and J lost 2 bases, with 10 bases between them. CDR1 is SNHLY and CDR2 is FYNNEI in the germline V gene. CDR3 coding DNA: TGTGCCAGCGCCAGGGAGGGCAATCAGCCCCAGCATTTT. It translates to CASAREGNQPQHF.

This clone has more than one count but fewer than ten. The V and J genes are TRBV11-2 and TRBJ2-5; D is unresolved. Between the trimmed V and J ends, which lost 2 bases and 1 base, there was a span of 2 bases. CDR1 is SGHAT and CDR2 is FQNNGV in the germline V gene. This CDR3 contains 12 residues. DNA of the CDR3: TGTGCCAGCAGCTTAATCCAAGAGACCCAGTACTTC. This encodes CASSLIQETQYF.

Comments on this clone: The limits of the CDR3 on the DNA are not certain, so only TCRdb's listed CDR3 is given. V usage is TRBV12-1 and J usage is TRBJ1-2; TRBD1 reflects the table's D call only, with no check against the DNA. TRBV12-1 is a pseudogene locus. The CDR3 is 16 residues long, ends included. This CDR3 is CASSLEWGQGNYGYTF.

CDR3 loop: CATSRDQGAGEKLFF. The DNA of the CDR3 is TGTGCCACCAGCAGAGATCAGGGGGCTGGGGAAAAACTGTTTTTT. V and J are TRBV15 and TRBJ1-4, with 8 bases matching TRBD1. Germline CDR1 is LNHNV and CDR2 is YYDKDF (reference sequence). The CDR3 sequence is 15 residues long. V was pared by 0 bases and J by 8 bases, with 5 bases of the junction left unmatched. The full variable domain, with the rest looked up from reference TRBV15 and TRBJ1-4, is DAMVIQNPRYQVTQFGKPVTLSCSQTLNHNVMYWYQQKSSQAPKLLFHYYDKDFNNEADTPDNFQSRRPNTSFCFLDIRSPGLGDTAMYLCATSRDQGAGEKLFFGSGTQLSVL.

This rearrangement joins TRBV29-1 to TRBJ2-1, with TRBD2 matching over 9 bases. The length of the CDR3 is 19 residues. Germline CDR1 and CDR2: SQVTM and ANQGSEA. The J segment lost 0 bases and the V segment lost 2 bases, leaving 14 bases of the junction unmatched. The CDR3 DNA reads TGCAGCGTTGAAAAAGAAGTAGCGGGGGCTATCAGCTCCTACAATGAGCAGTTCTTC. It is translated as CSVEKEVAGAISSYNEQFF.

V gene TRBV6-1 combines with J gene TRBJ1-1, with 8 bases aligning to TRBD1. The V gene's germline CDR1 is MNHNS and CDR2 SASEGT. The CDR3 loop spans 14 amino acids. V was pared by 6 bases and J by 7 bases, with 10 bases of the junction left unmatched. CDR3 residues: CASRGYRGQGEAFF. The CDR3 DNA reads TGTGCCAGCAGAGGTTACCGTGGACAGGGTGAAGCTTTCTTT.

The V and J genes are TRBV7-8 and TRBJ2-7; D call uncertain. Germline-derived CDR1 and CDR2 are SGHVS and FQNEAQ. Trimming cost V 7 bases and J 9 bases, with 13 bases left between them. The CDR3 has 11 residues. The chain's CDR3 is CASTSYGGQYF. In DNA form, the CDR3 reads TGTGCCAGCACGTCGTACGGTGGGCAGTACTTC.

The chain joins TRBV2 to TRBJ1-1; TRBD1 matches 8 bases. The germline V gene has CDR1 SNHLY and CDR2 FYNNEI. The CDR3 is made up of 13 amino acids. J lost 4 bases, V lost 6 bases, and 4 bases had no gene match. As DNA, the CDR3 is TGTGCCAGCAGGACAGGGGAGAGCACTGAAGCTTTCTTT. It encodes CASRTGESTEAFF.

The chain carries TRBV4-1 and TRBJ1-4, with a possible D match to TRBD1 (6 bases). The length of the CDR3 is 15 residues. Germline V gene sequence: CDR1 MGHRA, CDR2 YSYEKL. Trimming took off 0 bases at V and 7 bases at J, with 12 bases between the two ends. CDR3 in amino acids: CASSQERTVGEKLFF. CDR3 bases: TGCGCCAGCAGCCAAGAGAGGACAGTCGGTGAAAAACTGTTTTTT.

The gene calls are TRBV2 and TRBJ2-7; 7 nucleotides line up with TRBD2. The CDR3 loop spans 12 amino acids. Trimming took 4 bases from V and 3 from J; bases not matched to a gene: 0. From germline, CDR1 is SNHLY and CDR2 FYNNEI. CDR3 protein: CASSGTSYEQYF. The CDR3 DNA sequence: TGTGCCAGCAGTGGGACTAGCTACGAGCAGTACTTC.

Turning to this clone: In this CDR3 the conserved last residue, phenylalanine or tryptophan, is missing, so a read error is likely. V and J are TRBV6-5 and TRBJ2-7; 8 nucleotides agree with TRBD2. In germline, CDR1 is MNHEY, CDR2 SVGAGI. V shed 10 bases, J shed 0 bases, and the junction held 8 bases outside the gene matches. The CDR3 totals 14 residues. The CDR3, as DNA: TGTGCCACACACCCAGCGGGGGCCTCCTACGAGCAGTACCCC. This translates into CATHPAGASYEQYP.

The chain recombines TRBV23-1 with TRBJ2-7, with TRBD1 as a possible D gene (5 bases). TRBV23-1 is identified as an open reading frame with a role that is uncertain. Deletions cut 0 bases from V and 4 bases from J, with 7 bases between. The CDR3 consists of 13 residues. CDR3 nucleotides: TGCGCCAGCAGTCAATCGGACACGTACGAGCAGTACTTC. It specifies CASSQSDTYEQYF.

This chain joins TRBV30 and TRBJ2-1; 7 bases map to TRBD2. The ends lost 2 bases at V and 3 bases at J; junction bases unmatched: 4. The CDR3 is made up of 14 amino acids. Germline V gene data show CDR1 as GTSNPN and CDR2 as SVGIG (reference sequence). The CDR3 here is CAWSRKRDYNEQFF. DNA for the CDR3: TGTGCCTGGAGTCGCAAGCGGGACTACAATGAGCAGTTCTTC.